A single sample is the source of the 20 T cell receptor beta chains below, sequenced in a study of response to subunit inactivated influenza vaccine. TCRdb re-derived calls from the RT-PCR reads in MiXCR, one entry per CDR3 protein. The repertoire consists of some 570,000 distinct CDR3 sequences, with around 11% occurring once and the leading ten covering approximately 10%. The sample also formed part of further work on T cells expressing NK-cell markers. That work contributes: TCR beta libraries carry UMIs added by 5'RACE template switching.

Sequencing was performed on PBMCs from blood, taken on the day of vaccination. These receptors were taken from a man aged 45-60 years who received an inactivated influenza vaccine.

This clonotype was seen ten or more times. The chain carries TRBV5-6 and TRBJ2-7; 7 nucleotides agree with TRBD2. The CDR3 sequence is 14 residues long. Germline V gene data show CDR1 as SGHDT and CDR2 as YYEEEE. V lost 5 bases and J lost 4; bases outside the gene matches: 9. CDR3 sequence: CASRSASGPYEQYF. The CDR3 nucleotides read TGTGCCAGCAGGTCAGCTAGCGGACCTTACGAGCAGTACTTC.

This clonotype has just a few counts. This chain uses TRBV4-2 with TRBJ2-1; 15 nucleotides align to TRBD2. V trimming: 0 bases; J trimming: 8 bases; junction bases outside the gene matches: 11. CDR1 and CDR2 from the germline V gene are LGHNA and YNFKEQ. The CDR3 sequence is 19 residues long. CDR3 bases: TGTGCCAGCAGCCAAGAAGGACTAGCGGGAGGGCCCTTGATGGATGAGCAGTTCTTC. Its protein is CASSQEGLAGGPLMDEQFF.

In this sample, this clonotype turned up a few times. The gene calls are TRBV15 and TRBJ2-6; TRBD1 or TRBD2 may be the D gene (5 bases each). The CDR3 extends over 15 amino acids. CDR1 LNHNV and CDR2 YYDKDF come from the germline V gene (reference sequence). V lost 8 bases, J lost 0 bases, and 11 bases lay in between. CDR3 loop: CATGGHNSGANVLTF. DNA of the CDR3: TGTGCCACCGGGGGTCATAACTCTGGGGCCAACGTCCTGACTTTC.

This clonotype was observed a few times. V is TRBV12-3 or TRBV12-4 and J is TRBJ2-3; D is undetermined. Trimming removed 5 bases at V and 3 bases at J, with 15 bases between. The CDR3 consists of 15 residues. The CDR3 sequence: CASSARTARTDTQYF. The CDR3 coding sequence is TGTGCCAGCAGTGCCCGGACGGCCAGGACAGATACGCAGTATTTT.

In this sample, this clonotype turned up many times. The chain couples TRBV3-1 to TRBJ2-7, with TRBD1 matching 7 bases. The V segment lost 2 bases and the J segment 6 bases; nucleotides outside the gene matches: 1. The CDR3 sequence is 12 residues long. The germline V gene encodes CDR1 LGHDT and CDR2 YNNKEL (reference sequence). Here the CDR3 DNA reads TGTGCCAGCAGCCAAACAGGGGTCGAGCAGTACTTC. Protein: CASSQTGVEQYF.

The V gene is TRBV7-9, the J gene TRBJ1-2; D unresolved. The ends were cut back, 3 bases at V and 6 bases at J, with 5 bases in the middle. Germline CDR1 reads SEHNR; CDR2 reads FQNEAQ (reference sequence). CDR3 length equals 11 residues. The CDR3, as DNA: TGTGCCAGCAGCTTTGGCGATGGCTACACCTTC. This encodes CASSFGDGYTF.

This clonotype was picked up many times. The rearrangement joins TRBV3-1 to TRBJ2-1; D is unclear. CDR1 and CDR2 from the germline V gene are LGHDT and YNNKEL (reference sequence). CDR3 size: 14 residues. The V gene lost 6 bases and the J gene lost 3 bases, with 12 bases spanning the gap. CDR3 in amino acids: CASSHGGSYNEQFF. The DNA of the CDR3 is TGTGCCAGCAGTCACGGTGGCAGCTACAATGAGCAGTTCTTC.

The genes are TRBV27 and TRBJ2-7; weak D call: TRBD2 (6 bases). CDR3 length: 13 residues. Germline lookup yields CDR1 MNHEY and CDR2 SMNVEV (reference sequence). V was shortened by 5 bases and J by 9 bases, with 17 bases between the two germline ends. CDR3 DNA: TGTGCCAGCAGTCCCTCGCCTAGCGTGGGGCAGTACTTC. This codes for CASSPSPSVGQYF.

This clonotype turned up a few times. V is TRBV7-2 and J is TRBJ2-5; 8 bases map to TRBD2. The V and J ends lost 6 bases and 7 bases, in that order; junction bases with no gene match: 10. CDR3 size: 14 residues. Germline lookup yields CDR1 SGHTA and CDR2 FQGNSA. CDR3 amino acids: CASRTPTSAGTQYF. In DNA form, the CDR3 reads TGTGCCAGCAGGACTCCGACTAGCGCTGGGACCCAGTACTTC.

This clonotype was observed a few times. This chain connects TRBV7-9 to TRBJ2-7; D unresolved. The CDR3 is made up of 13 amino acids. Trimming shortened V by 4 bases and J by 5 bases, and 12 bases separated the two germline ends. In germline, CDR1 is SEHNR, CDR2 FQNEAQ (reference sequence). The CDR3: CASSSSAPNEQYF. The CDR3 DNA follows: TGTGCCAGCAGCTCCTCGGCCCCGAACGAGCAGTACTTC.

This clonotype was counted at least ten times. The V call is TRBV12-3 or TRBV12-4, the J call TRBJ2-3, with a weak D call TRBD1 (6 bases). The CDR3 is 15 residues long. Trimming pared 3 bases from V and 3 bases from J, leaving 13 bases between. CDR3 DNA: TGTGCCAGCAGTTTCTGGGGAACAGGGACAGATACGCAGTATTTT. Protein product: CASSFWGTGTDTQYF.

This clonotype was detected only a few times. Here the CDR3 reads CASTPGLGGGNEQFF. The CDR3 nucleotides read TGTGCCAGCACCCCGGGACTAGGTGGAGGCAATGAGCAGTTCTTC. The chain links TRBV7-2 to TRBJ2-1, with 8 bases identical to TRBD2. CDR3 size: 15 residues. Germline V gene lookup returns CDR1 SGHTA and CDR2 FQGNSA. The trim removed 7 bases at V and 6 bases at J, leaving 11 bases unmatched.

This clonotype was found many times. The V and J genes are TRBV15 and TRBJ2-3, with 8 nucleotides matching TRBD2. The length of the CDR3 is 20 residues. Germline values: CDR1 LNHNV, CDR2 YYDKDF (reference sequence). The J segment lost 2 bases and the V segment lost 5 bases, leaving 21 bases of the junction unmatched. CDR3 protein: CATSGLQLAADLLYTDTQYF. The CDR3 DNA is TGTGCCACCAGCGGACTCCAACTAGCGGCAGATCTCCTTTACACAGATACGCAGTATTTT.

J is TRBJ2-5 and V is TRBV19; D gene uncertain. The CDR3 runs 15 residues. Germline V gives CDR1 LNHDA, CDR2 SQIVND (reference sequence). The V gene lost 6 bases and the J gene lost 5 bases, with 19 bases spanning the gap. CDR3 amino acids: CASRPQGVARETQYF. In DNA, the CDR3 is TGTGCCAGTAGACCGCAAGGCGTGGCCCGGGAGACCCAGTACTTC. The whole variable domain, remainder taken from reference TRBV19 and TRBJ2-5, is DGGITQSPKYLFRKEGQNVTLSCEQNLNHDAMYWYRQDPGQGLRLIYYSQIVNDFQKGDIAEGYSVSREKKESFPLTVTSAQKNPTAFYLCASRPQGVARETQYFGPGTRLLVL.

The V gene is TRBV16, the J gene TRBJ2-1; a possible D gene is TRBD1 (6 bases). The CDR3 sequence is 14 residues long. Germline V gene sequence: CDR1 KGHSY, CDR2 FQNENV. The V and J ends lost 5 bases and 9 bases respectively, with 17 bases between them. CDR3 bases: TGTGCCAGCAGCGATGGTGGACCAGGGGTTGAGCAGTTCTTC. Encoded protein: CASSDGGPGVEQFF.

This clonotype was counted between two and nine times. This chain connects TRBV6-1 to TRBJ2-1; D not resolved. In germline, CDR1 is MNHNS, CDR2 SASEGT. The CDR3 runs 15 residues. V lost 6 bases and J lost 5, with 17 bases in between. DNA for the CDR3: TGTGCCAGCAGAAGAGACACGGCCGGTCACAATGAGCAGTTCTTC. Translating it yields CASRRDTAGHNEQFF.

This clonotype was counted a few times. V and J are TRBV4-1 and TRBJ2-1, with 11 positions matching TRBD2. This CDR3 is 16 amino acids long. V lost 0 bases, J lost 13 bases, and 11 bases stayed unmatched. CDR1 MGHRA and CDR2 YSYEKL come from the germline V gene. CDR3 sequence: CASSQEGGLAASRQFF. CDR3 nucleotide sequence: TGCGCCAGCAGCCAAGAAGGGGGACTAGCGGCCTCGCGACAGTTCTTC.

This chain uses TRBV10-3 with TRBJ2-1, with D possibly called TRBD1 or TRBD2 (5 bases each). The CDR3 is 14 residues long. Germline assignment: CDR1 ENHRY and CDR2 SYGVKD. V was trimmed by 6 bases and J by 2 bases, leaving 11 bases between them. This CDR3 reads CAISRDRTYNEQFF. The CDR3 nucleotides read TGTGCCATCAGCCGGGACCGCACCTACAATGAGCAGTTCTTC.

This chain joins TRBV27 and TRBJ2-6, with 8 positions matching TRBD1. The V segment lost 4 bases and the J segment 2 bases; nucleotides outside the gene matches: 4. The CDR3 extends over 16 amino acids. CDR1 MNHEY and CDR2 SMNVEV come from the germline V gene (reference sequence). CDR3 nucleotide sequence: TGTGCCAGCAGTTACCAGGGGGCTACTGGGGCCAACGTCCTGACTTTC. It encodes CASSYQGATGANVLTF.

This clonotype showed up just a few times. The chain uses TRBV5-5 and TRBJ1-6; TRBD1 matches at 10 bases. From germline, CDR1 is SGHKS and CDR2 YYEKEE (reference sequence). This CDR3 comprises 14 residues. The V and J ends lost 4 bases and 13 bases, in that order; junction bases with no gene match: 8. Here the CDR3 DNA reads TGTGCCAGCAGCGCGGGACAGGGGATTTCGCCCCTCCACTTT. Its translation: CASSAGQGISPLHF.